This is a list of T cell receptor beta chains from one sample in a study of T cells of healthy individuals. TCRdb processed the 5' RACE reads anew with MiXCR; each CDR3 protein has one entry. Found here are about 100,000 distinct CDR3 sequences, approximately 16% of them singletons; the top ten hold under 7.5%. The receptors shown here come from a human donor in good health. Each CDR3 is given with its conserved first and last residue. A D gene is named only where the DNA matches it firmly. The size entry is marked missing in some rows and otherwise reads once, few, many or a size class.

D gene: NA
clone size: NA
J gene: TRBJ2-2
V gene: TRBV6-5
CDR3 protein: CASSYGHTTGELFF
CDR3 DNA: TGTGCCAGCAGTTACGGGCATACCACCGGGGAGCTGTTTTTT

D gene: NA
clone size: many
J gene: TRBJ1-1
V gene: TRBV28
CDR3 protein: CASSLMRSTEAFF
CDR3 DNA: TGTGCCAGCAGCCTAATGAGGAGCACTGAAGCTTTCTTT

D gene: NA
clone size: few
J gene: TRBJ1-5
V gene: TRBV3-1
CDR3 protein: CASSQAGRRQPQHF
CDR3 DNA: TGTGCCAGCAGCCAAGCAGGGAGGAGGCAGCCCCAGCATTTT

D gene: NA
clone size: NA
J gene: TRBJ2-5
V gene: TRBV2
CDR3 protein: CASSSTQGSDQETQYF
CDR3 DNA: TGTGCCAGCAGTTCTACACAGGGATCCGACCAGGAGACCCAGTACTTC

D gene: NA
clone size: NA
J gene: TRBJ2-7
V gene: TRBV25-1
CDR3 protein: CASSDKGFYEQYF
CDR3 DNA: TGTGCCAGCAGTGATAAGGGGTTCTACGAGCAGTACTTC

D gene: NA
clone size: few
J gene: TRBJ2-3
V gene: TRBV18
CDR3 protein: CASSGAATDTQYF
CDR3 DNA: TGTGCCAGCTCAGGGGCGGCCACAGATACGCAGTATTTT

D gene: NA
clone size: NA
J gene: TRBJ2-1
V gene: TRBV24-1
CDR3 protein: CATATGQGPHEQFF
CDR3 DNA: TGTGCCACCGCAACCGGGCAGGGCCCTCATGAGCAGTTCTTC

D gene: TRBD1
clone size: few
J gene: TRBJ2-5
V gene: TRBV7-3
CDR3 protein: CASSQTGVETQYF
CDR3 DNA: TGTGCCAGCAGCCAAACAGGGGTGGAGACCCAGTACTTC

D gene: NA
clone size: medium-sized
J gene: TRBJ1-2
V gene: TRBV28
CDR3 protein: CATRRAGTFDYGYTF
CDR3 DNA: TGTGCCACCAGAAGGGCAGGAACTTTTGACTATGGCTACACCTTC

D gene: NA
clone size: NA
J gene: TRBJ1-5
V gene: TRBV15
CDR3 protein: CATKSEGRESQPQHF
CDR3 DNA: TGTGCCACCAAATCCGAAGGGAGGGAGAGTCAGCCCCAGCATTTT

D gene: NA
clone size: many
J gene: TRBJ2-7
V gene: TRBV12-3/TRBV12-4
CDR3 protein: CASSLDTAGYEQYF
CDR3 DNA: TGTGCCAGCAGTTTGGACACGGCCGGGTACGAGCAGTACTTC

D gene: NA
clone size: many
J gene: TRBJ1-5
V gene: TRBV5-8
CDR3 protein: CASSLVRATLGQPQHF
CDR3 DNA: TGTGCCAGCAGCTTGGTTCGGGCCACACTGGGTCAGCCCCAGCATTTT

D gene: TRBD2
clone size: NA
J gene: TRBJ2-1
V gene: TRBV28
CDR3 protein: CASSSERLAGGREQFF
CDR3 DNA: TGTGCCAGCAGTTCGGAGAGACTAGCGGGAGGGCGTGAGCAGTTCTTC

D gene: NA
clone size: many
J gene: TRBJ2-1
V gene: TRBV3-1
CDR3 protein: CASSQGGGTSYNEQFF
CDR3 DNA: TGTGCCAGCAGCCAAGGTGGTGGCACGTCCTACAATGAGCAGTTCTTC

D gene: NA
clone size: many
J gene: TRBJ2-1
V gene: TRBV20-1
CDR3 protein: CSGYLAQGGEQFF
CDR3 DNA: TGCAGTGGGTACCTAGCGCAGGGGGGTGAGCAGTTCTTC

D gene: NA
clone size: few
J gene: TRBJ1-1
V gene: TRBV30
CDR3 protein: CAWTVDRSNTEAFF
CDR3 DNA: TGTGCCTGGACGGTGGACAGATCAAACACTGAAGCTTTCTTT

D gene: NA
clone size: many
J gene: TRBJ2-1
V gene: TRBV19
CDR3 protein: CASSPTVAVGEQFF
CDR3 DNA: TGTGCCAGTAGCCCCACGGTGGCTGTCGGCGAGCAGTTCTTC

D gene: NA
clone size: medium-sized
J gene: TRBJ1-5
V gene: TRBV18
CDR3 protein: CASSPSADPYQPQHF
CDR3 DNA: TGTGCCAGCTCACCGAGCGCCGATCCGTACCAGCCCCAGCATTTT

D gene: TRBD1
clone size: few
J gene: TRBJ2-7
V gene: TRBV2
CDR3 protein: CAGSGTGVYEQYF
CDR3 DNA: TGTGCCGGCTCCGGGACAGGGGTCTACGAGCAGTACTTC

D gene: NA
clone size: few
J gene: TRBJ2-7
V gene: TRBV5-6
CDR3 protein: CASSRFTYEQYF
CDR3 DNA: TGTGCCAGCAGCCGATTCACCTACGAGCAGTACTTC

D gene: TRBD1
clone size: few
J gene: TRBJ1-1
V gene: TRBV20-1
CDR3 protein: CSAPPGQTNPLEAFF
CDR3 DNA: TGCAGTGCGCCACCGGGACAGACGAATCCGTTGGAAGCTTTCTTT

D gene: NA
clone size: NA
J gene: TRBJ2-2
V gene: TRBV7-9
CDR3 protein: CASSLDLGDPGELFF
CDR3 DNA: TGTGCCAGCAGCTTAGATCTCGGGGATCCCGGGGAGCTGTTTTTT

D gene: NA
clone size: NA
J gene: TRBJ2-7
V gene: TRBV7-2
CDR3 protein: CASSLAPYYEQYF
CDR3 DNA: TGTGCCAGCAGCTTAGCCCCCTACTACGAGCAGTACTTC

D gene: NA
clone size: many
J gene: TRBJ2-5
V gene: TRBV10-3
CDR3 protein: CAIGPEETQYF
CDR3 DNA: TGTGCCATCGGGCCGGAGGAGACCCAGTACTTC

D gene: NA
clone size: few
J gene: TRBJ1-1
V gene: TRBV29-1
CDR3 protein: CSVLNGDPEAFF
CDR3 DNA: TGCAGCGTCCTGAATGGGGACCCTGAAGCTTTCTTT

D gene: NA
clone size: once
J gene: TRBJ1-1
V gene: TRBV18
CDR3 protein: CASSPPADPKTEAFF
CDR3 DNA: TGTGCCAGCTCACCACCGGCGGACCCGAAGACTGAAGCTTTCTTT

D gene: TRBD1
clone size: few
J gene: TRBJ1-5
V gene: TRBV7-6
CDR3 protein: CASSLSDRGSNQPQHF
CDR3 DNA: TGTGCCAGCAGCTTATCGGACAGGGGGTCCAATCAGCCCCAGCATTTT

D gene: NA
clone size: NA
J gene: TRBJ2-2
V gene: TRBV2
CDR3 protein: CASSGPGELFF
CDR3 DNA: TGTGCCAGCAGTGGCCCCGGGGAGCTGTTTTTT

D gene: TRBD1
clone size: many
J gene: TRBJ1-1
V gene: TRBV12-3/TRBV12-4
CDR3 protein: CASKQGAGTEAFF
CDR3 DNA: TGTGCCAGCAAACAGGGGGCTGGTACTGAAGCTTTCTTT

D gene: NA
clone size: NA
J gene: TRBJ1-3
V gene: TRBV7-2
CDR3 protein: CASSMAGANTIYF
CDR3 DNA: TGTGCCAGCAGCATGGCGGGGGCGAACACCATATATTTT

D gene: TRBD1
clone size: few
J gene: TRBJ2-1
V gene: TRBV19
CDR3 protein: CASSIGATGLDEQFF
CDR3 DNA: TGTGCCAGTAGTATAGGGGCGACAGGGTTAGATGAGCAGTTCTTC

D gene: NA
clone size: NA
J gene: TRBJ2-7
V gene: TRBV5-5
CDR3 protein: CASSLVSEQYF
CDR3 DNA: TGTGCCAGCAGCTTGGTCTCGGAGCAGTACTTC

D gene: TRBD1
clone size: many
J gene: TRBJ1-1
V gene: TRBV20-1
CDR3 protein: CSARKQQGSTEAFF
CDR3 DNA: TGCAGTGCTAGAAAGCAACAGGGGAGTACTGAAGCTTTCTTT

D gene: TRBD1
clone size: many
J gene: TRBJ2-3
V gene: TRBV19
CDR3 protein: CASSIQGAGTDTQYF
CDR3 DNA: TGTGCCAGTAGCATCCAGGGGGCCGGCACAGATACGCAGTATTTT

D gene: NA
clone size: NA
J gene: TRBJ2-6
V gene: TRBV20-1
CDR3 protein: CSAPRQIGANVLTF
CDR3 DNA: TGCAGTGCTCCACGACAAATTGGGGCCAACGTCCTGACTTTC

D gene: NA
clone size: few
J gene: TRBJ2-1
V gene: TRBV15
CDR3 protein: CATSTRAGEQFF
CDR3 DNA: TGTGCCACCAGCACCCGGGCCGGGGAGCAGTTCTTC

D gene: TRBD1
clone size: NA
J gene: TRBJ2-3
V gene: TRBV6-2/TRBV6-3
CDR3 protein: CAARGPDTQYF
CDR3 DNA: TGTGCCGCCAGGGGGCCAGATACGCAGTATTTT

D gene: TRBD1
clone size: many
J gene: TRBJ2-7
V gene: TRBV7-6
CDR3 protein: CASSSRTGSEQYF
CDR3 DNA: TGTGCCAGCAGCTCCAGGACAGGGAGCGAGCAGTACTTC

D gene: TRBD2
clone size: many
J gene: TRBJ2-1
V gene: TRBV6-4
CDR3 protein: CASSDSAGGYNEQFF
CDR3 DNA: TGTGCCAGCAGTGACTCAGCGGGGGGGTACAATGAGCAGTTCTTC

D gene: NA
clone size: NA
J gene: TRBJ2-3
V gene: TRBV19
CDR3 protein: CASSTPNSGTDTQYF
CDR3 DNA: TGTGCCAGTAGTACCCCAAACAGTGGCACAGATACGCAGTATTTT

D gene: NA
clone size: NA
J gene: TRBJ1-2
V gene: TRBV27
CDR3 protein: CASSRTGSDPYGYTF
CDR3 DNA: TGTGCCAGCAGCCGAACAGGGTCAGACCCGTATGGCTACACCTTC

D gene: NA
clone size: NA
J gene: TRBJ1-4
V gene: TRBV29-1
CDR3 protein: CSVERRGNGKLFF
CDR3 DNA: TGCAGCGTTGAACGACGAGGGAATGGAAAACTGTTTTTT

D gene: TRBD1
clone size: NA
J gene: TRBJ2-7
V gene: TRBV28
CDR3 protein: CASSFRTGGYEQYF
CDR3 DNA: TGTGCCAGCAGTTTTCGTACAGGGGGCTACGAGCAGTACTTC

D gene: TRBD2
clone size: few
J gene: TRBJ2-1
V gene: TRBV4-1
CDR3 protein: CASSQVDMGLAGGNEQFF
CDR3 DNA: TGCGCCAGCAGCCAAGTAGATATGGGACTAGCGGGGGGCAATGAGCAGTTCTTC

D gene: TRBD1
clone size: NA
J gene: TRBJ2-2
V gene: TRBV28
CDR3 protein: CASRVGQAGGELFF
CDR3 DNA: TGTGCCAGCAGGGTAGGACAGGCTGGCGGGGAGCTGTTTTTT

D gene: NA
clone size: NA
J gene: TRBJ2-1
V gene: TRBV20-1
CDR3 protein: CSARGDSGETQFF
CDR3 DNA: TGCAGTGCTAGAGGAGACAGTGGAGAGACCCAGTTCTTC

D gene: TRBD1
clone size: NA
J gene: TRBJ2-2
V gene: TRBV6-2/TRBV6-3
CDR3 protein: CATGTGVAGELFF
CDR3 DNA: TGTGCCACCGGGACAGGGGTCGCCGGGGAGCTGTTTTTT

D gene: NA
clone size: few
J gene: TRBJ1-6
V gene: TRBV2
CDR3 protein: CASGRRSYNSPLHF
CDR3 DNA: TGTGCCAGCGGACGACGAAGCTATAATTCACCCCTCCACTTT

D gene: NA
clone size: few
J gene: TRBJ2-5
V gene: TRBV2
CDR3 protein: CASSEDQETQYF
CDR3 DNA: TGTGCCAGCAGTGAGGACCAAGAGACCCAGTACTTC

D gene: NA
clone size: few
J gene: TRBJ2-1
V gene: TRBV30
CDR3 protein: CAWTGGNEQFF
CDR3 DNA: TGTGCCTGGACAGGTGGGAATGAGCAGTTCTTC

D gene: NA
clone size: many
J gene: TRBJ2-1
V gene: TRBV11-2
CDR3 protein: CASSQSRDEQFF
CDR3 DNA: TGTGCCAGCAGCCAATCCCGGGATGAGCAGTTCTTC

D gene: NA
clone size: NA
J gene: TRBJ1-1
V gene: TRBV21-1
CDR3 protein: CASSNRDRGTEAFF
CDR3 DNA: TGTGCCAGCAGCAACCGGGACAGGGGAACTGAAGCTTTCTTT

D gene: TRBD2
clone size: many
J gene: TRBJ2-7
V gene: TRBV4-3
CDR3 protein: CASSQGPGLADYEQYF
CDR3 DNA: TGCGCCAGCAGCCAAGGTCCGGGACTAGCGGACTACGAGCAGTACTTC

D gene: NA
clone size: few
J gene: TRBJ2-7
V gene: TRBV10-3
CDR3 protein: CAIQRQGTYEQYF
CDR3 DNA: TGTGCCATCCAGAGGCAGGGGACTTACGAGCAGTACTTC

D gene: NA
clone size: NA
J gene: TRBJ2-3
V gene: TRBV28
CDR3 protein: CASRLRDRYQGPQYF
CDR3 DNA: TGTGCCAGCAGACTCCGGGACCGCTACCAGGGACCGCAGTATTTT

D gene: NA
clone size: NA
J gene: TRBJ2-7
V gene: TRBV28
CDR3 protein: CASSLWEDHSYEQYF
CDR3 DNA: TGTGCCAGCAGTCTATGGGAGGACCATTCCTACGAGCAGTACTTC

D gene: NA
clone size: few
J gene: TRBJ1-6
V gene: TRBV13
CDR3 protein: CASSDLGGGNSPLHF
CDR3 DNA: TGTGCCAGCAGCGACCTCGGGGGGGGTAATTCACCCCTCCACTTT

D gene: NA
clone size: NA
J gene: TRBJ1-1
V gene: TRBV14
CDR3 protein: CASSASLNTEAFF
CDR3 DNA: TGTGCCAGCAGCGCTAGTTTGAACACTGAAGCTTTCTTT